One and the same sample provided the 11 T cell receptor beta chains below, sequenced in a study of blood T cell repertoires in COVID-19. This table comes from immunoSEQ multiplex PCR, and its TCRdb copy is limited to in-frame clones, with some not included. Here the sample spans a few hundred thousand clones, around 87% being singletons. What was sequenced was peripheral blood. These receptors were taken from a woman aged 60 to 75 with COVID-19, enrolled during active disease.

This rearrangement joins TRBV9 to TRBJ2-7; D not certain. The germline V gene has CDR1 SGDLS and CDR2 YYNGEE. The CDR3 has 14 residues. Trimming pared 0 bases from V and 0 bases from J, leaving 7 bases between. CDR3 sequence reads: CASSVGSNSYEQYF. In DNA form, the CDR3 reads TGTGCCAGCAGCGTAGGTAGTAACTCCTACGAGCAGTACTTC.

The table lists this clone with a count of one. Within the sample, other DNA sequences also encode this same CDR3. The chain employs TRBV9 and TRBJ2-7; TRBD2 aligns across 8 bases. V was pared by 0 bases and J by 6 bases, with 5 bases of the junction left unmatched. Germline V gene lookup returns CDR1 SGDLS and CDR2 YYNGEE. The CDR3 is made up of 14 amino acids. DNA for the CDR3: TGTGCCAGCAGCGTAGACGCTAGCGGGCGCGAGCAGTACTTC. This translates into CASSVDASGREQYF.

The chain is built from TRBV19 and TRBJ2-7; D possibly corresponds to TRBD2 (5 bases). CDR3 size: 15 residues. Trimming took 3 bases from V and 2 from J, leaving 14 bases between them. CDR1 and CDR2 (germline): LNHDA, SQIVND (reference sequence). The CDR3 protein is CASSIGRGSTYEQYF. CDR3 nucleotide sequence: TGTGCCAGTAGTATTGGGAGAGGATCCACCTACGAGCAGTACTTC.

The V gene is TRBV7-2, the J gene TRBJ2-2; 7 positions agree with TRBD1. V trimming: 5 bases; J trimming: 1 base; junction bases outside the gene matches: 1. Germline V gene lookup returns CDR1 SGHTA and CDR2 FQGNSA. The CDR3 loop spans 14 amino acids. CDR3 in DNA: TGTGCCAGCAGCCGGGACAGGAACACCGGGGAGCTGTTTTTT. Translated: CASSRDRNTGELFF.

V is TRBV5-8 and J is TRBJ1-2; D call uncertain. Trimming removed 4 bases at V and 4 bases at J, with 5 bases between. CDR1 is SGHTS, CDR2 YDEGEE, per germline. The CDR3 has 11 residues. CDR3 residues: CASSPGYGYTF. CDR3 nucleotide sequence: TGTGCCAGCAGCCCAGGCTATGGCTACACCTTC.

This clone has only one observation. The chain is built from TRBV5-1 and TRBJ1-6; 7 bases line up with TRBD1. The CDR3 has 18 residues. V shed 3 bases, J shed 0 bases, and the junction held 9 bases outside the gene matches. Germline CDR1 reads SGHRS; CDR2 reads YFSETQ. The CDR3 DNA reads as TGCGCCAGCAGCTCCACTTTCCCAGGGGGCTCCTATAATTCACCCCTCCACTTT. Its protein is CASSSTFPGGSYNSPLHF.

The chain couples TRBV5-4 to TRBJ2-3, with 16 bases identical to TRBD2. CDR1 and CDR2 (germline): SGHNT, YYREEE (reference sequence). V lost 5 bases to trimming and J lost 4 bases; unmatched junction nucleotides: 13. The CDR3 consists of 19 residues. CDR3 nucleotides: TGTGCCAGCAGACCCAACGGGGGACTAGCGGGAGGGTACGCAGATACGCAGTATTTT. Translation gives CASRPNGGLAGGYADTQYF.

The chain combines TRBV6-1 with TRBJ1-6, with 8 bases aligning to TRBD1. V lost 6 bases and J lost 6; bases outside the gene matches: 4. CDR1 and CDR2 (germline): MNHNS, SASEGT. There are 14 residues in the CDR3. Here the CDR3 reads CASRPDRGNSPLHF. The CDR3 DNA sequence: TGTGCCAGCAGGCCCGACAGGGGTAATTCACCCCTCCACTTT.

The rearrangement links TRBV28 to TRBJ1-4; no clear D gene. Germline values: CDR1 MDHEN, CDR2 SYDVKM. This CDR3 spans 11 amino acids. V gave up 4 bases and J gave up 8 bases, with 5 bases separating them. The CDR3 region is CASSSGEKLFF. CDR3 nucleotide sequence: TGTGCCAGCAGTTCAGGAGAAAAACTGTTTTTT.

The chain carries TRBV7-3 and TRBJ2-3, with D unclear. This CDR3 region has 14 residues. Between the trimmed V and J ends, which lost 5 bases and 0 bases, there was a span of 9 bases. Germline V gives CDR1 SGHTA, CDR2 FQGTGA. The CDR3 coding sequence is TGTGCCAGCAGCCTTTTGGGCAGCACAGATACGCAGTATTTT. Translation: CASSLLGSTDTQYF.

This clone occurred once. DNA for the CDR3: TGTGCCAGTACCCCGTTTACCGGGACTAGCGCTAGAACCGGGGAGCTGTTTTTT. Its translation: CASTPFTGTSARTGELFF. The J gene is TRBJ2-2, the V gene TRBV19; 10 bases map to TRBD2. With V trimmed by 7 bases and J by 5 bases, 16 bases remained unmatched. This CDR3 has 18 amino acids. The germline V gene encodes CDR1 LNHDA and CDR2 SQIVND (reference sequence).